Each of the 24 T cell receptor beta chains below was sequenced from the same sample in a study of beta chain features in type 1 diabetes. As every portion of the isolated RNA was reverse transcribed, the sequencing read expressed TCRB transcripts. The assay was immunoSEQ multiplex PCR, and TCRdb's table has in-frame clones only and misses some. The data show fewer than 150,000 clones, with around 7% seen just once and approximately 1.4% held by the top ten. Sequenced input: central memory CD4+ T cells from blood. These receptor sequences come from a woman aged 30 to 39 in good health.

This clone appeared a few times. The V gene is TRBV29-1, the J gene TRBJ2-7; D is uncertain. V was trimmed by 2 bases and J by 0 bases, leaving 8 bases between them. Germline-derived CDR1 and CDR2 are SQVTM and ANQGSEA. The CDR3 covers 13 residues. CDR3 loop: CSVEYSDSYEQYF. CDR3 bases: TGCAGCGTTGAATACTCTGACTCCTACGAGCAGTACTTC.

This chain connects TRBV9 to TRBJ2-1, with D perhaps matching TRBD1 (5 bases). V lost 1 base and J 9 bases, leaving 11 bases between the germline ends. CDR3 length equals 13 residues. CDR1 is SGDLS, CDR2 YYNGEE, per germline. CDR3 region: CASSVQGSGEQFF. DNA for the CDR3: TGTGCCAGCAGCGTACAGGGATCCGGTGAGCAGTTCTTC. Looking up the rest from reference TRBV9 and TRBJ2-1 gives the full variable domain: DSGVTQTPKHLITATGQRVTLRCSPRSGDLSVYWYQQSLDQGLQFLIQYYNGEERAKGNILERFSAQQFPDLHSELNLSSLELGDSALYFCASSVQGSGEQFFGPGTRLTVL.

At least ten counts were recorded for this clone. V and J are TRBV7-9 and TRBJ2-5, with D unclear. Deletions cut 2 bases from V and 1 base from J, with 8 bases between. Germline CDR1 is SEHNR and CDR2 is FQNEAQ (reference sequence). The CDR3 consists of 14 residues. CDR3 sequence reads: CASSLPHGQETQYF. The CDR3 DNA reads TGTGCCAGCAGCTTACCCCACGGCCAAGAGACCCAGTACTTC.

The chain has TRBV7-2 and TRBJ1-4; TRBD1 matches at 10 bases. The CDR3 covers 15 residues. The junction had 7 bases not matched to a gene; V was cut back by 4 bases and J by 8 bases. CDR1 SGHTA and CDR2 FQGNSA come from the germline V gene. CDR3 sequence: CASSSPGTGEEKLFF. The DNA for the CDR3 is TGTGCCAGCAGCTCCCCCGGGACAGGGGAAGAAAAACTGTTTTTT.

Many counts were recorded for this clone. This chain connects TRBV30 to TRBJ2-6; TRBD1 matches at 8 bases. CDR3 length: 14 amino acids. Germline CDR1 is GTSNPN and CDR2 is SVGIG (reference sequence). J lost 1 base, V lost 5 bases, and 1 base had no gene match. This chain's CDR3 is CAWQGASGANVLTF. CDR3 bases: TGTGCCTGGCAGGGGGCGTCTGGGGCCAACGTCCTGACTTTC.

This clone was picked up a small number of times. J is TRBJ1-3 and V is TRBV14; D not resolved. Germline loops: CDR1 SGHDN, CDR2 FVKESK. Trimming stripped 1 base from V and 3 bases from J, with 4 bases between. The CDR3 length is 13 residues. The CDR3 loop reads CASSQVYGNTIYF. In DNA, the CDR3 is TGTGCCAGCAGCCAAGTTTATGGAAACACCATATATTTT.

In this sample, this clone turned up a few times. The rearrangement joins TRBV7-6 to TRBJ2-3, with 7 positions matching TRBD1. Unmatched junction bases numbered 21, after V lost 5 bases and J lost 7 bases. Germline V gives CDR1 SGHVS, CDR2 FNYEAQ. The CDR3 extends over 18 amino acids. As DNA, the CDR3 is TGTGCCAGCAGCACGAAACCCAACAGGGGTGATATCGTTTATACGCAGTATTTT. As protein: CASSTKPNRGDIVYTQYF.

The V and J genes are TRBV7-9 and TRBJ2-5; 9 nucleotides align to TRBD2. CDR3 size: 15 residues. V was pared by 2 bases and J by 5 bases, with 6 bases of the junction left unmatched. The V gene's germline CDR1 is SEHNR and CDR2 FQNEAQ (reference sequence). In DNA, the CDR3 is TGTGCCAGCAGCTTACATCTAGCGGGACGTGAGACCCAGTACTTC. Translation: CASSLHLAGRETQYF.

This clone turned up a few times. The chain carries TRBV18 and TRBJ2-7; 10 nucleotides agree with TRBD2. Germline CDR1 KGHSH, CDR2 LQKENI. The CDR3 loop spans 16 amino acids. Trimming took 4 bases from V and 0 from J; bases not matched to a gene: 6. The CDR3 bases are TGTGCCAGCTCACGCTCCGGGACTAGCGCCTCCTACGAGCAGTACTTC. This translates into CASSRSGTSASYEQYF.

This clone has only a few counts. This CDR3 reads CASSFYSGRANTGELFF. The CDR3 bases are TGTGCCAGCAGTTTTTATAGCGGGAGGGCGAACACCGGGGAGCTGTTTTTT. The J gene is TRBJ2-2, the V gene TRBV27; 11 bases are a match to TRBD2. The CDR3 length is 17 residues. Trimming cost V 3 bases and J 0 bases; bases outside gene matches: 3. CDR1 is MNHEY and CDR2 is SMNVEV in the germline V gene (reference sequence).

This clone was seen a few times. This sequence joins TRBV6-1 and TRBJ2-7; maybe TRBD1 (6 bases). The length of the CDR3 is 13 residues. Trimming took off 6 bases at V and 3 bases at J, with 12 bases between the two ends. Germline CDR1 is MNHNS and CDR2 is SASEGT. DNA of the CDR3: TGTGCCAGCAGGACCATACAGGGCTACGAGCAGTACTTC. Protein: CASRTIQGYEQYF.

This clone was detected many times. The J gene is TRBJ2-4, the V gene TRBV30, with 8 nucleotides matching TRBD2. V was pared by 0 bases and J by 9 bases, with 4 bases of the junction left unmatched. This CDR3 spans 13 amino acids. CDR1 GTSNPN and CDR2 SVGIG come from the germline V gene (reference sequence). The DNA for the CDR3 is TGTGCCTGGAGTGTACGGGGGGGCGCCATTCAGTACTTC. It codes for CAWSVRGGAIQYF. Drawing the rest from reference TRBV30 and TRBJ2-4, the complete variable domain is SQTIHQWPATLVQPVGSPLSLECTVEGTSNPNLYWYRQAAGRGLQLLFYSVGIGQISSEVPQNLSASRPQDRQFILSSKKLLLSDSGFYLCAWSVRGGAIQYFGAGTRLSVL.

This clone was found a few times. The rearrangement links TRBV29-1 to TRBJ2-7; 9 nucleotides agree with TRBD1. The trim removed 7 bases at V and 4 bases at J, leaving 11 bases unmatched. The germline CDR1 and CDR2 sequences are SQVTM and ANQGSEA. This CDR3 spans 14 amino acids. This CDR3 is CSATVGDRGYEQYF. DNA of the CDR3: TGCAGCGCTACTGTCGGAGACAGGGGGTACGAGCAGTACTTC.

The table lists this clone with a few counts. The genes are TRBV5-4 and TRBJ2-1; tentatively, D is TRBD2 (5 bases). This CDR3 spans 15 amino acids. Germline V gene lookup returns CDR1 SGHNT and CDR2 YYREEE (reference sequence). The germline V and J ends were trimmed by 5 bases and 2 bases, with 14 bases remaining between them. CDR3 amino acids: CASRSGGGTYNEQFF. The DNA of the CDR3 is TGTGCCAGCAGGTCGGGCGGAGGCACCTACAATGAGCAGTTCTTC. Filled out from reference TRBV5-4 and TRBJ2-1, the complete variable domain reads ETGVTQSPTHLIKTRGQQVTLRCSSQSGHNTVSWYQQALGQGPQFIFQYYREEENGRGNFPPRFSGLQFPNYSSELNVNALELDDSALYLCASRSGGGTYNEQFFGPGTRLTVL.

The chain is built from TRBV2 and TRBJ2-2, with D tentatively TRBD2 (6 bases). The CDR3 contains 15 residues. Germline CDR1 and CDR2: SNHLY and FYNNEI. The V end lost 0 bases, the J end lost 4 bases, and 9 bases lay between the germline ends. CDR3 residues: CASSEAGSITGELFF. CDR3 DNA sequence: TGTGCCAGCAGTGAAGCCGGGAGTATCACCGGGGAGCTGTTTTTT.

The chain carries TRBV28 and TRBJ1-1; no definite D call. The CDR3 sequence is 12 residues long. V was clipped by 6 bases and J by 5 bases, with 10 bases between them. Germline CDR1 and CDR2: MDHEN and SYDVKM. Here the CDR3 reads CASSPRLTEAFF. The CDR3 bases are TGTGCCAGCAGCCCAAGACTTACTGAAGCTTTCTTT.

This clone was seen only a few times. V gene TRBV7-3 combines with J gene TRBJ2-4; perhaps TRBD1 as D (6 bases). Germline V gene sequence: CDR1 SGHTA, CDR2 FQGTGA. Trimming stripped 5 bases from V and 7 bases from J, with 12 bases between. This CDR3 is built from 13 residues. The CDR3 spells CASSLARGNIQYF. CDR3 DNA: TGTGCCAGCAGCCTCGCGAGGGGGAACATTCAGTACTTC.

At least ten counts were recorded for this clone. The chain employs TRBV15 and TRBJ2-3; 11 positions match TRBD2. V lost 3 bases and J lost 6; bases outside the gene matches: 8. The CDR3 is 16 residues long. CDR1 LNHNV and CDR2 YYDKDF come from the germline V gene (reference sequence). This CDR3 reads CATSRTLAGVADTQYF. For the CDR3, the DNA is TGTGCCACCAGCAGGACACTAGCGGGAGTAGCGGATACGCAGTATTTT.

This clone came up a few times. J is TRBJ2-7 and V is TRBV5-4; D is ambiguous. The CDR3 loop spans 13 amino acids. Per the germline V gene, CDR1 is SGHNT and CDR2 is YYREEE (reference sequence). The germline V and J ends were trimmed by 0 bases and 5 bases, with 9 bases remaining between them. For the CDR3, the DNA is TGTGCCAGCAGCTTGGGTCACCAGGACGAGCAGTACTTC. It encodes CASSLGHQDEQYF.

The rearrangement joins TRBV5-1 to TRBJ2-2; TRBD2 agrees at 12 bases. CDR3 length: 17 amino acids. Germline assignment: CDR1 SGHRS and CDR2 YFSETQ. J lost 0 bases, V lost 4 bases, and 4 bases had no gene match. CDR3 bases: TGCGCCAGCAGCGAGCGACTAGCGGGAGCGAACACCGGGGAGCTGTTTTTT. Translated, it gives CASSERLAGANTGELFF.

The sample holds a few counts of this clone. V usage is TRBV10-3 and J usage is TRBJ2-1; D not resolved. Germline loops: CDR1 ENHRY, CDR2 SYGVKD. The CDR3 loop spans 14 amino acids. Trimming left V 0 bases short and J 7 bases short, with 10 bases between. In DNA form, the CDR3 reads TGTGCCATCAGTGAGTCGAGCTTCGGGAATGAGCAGTTCTTC. Encoded protein: CAISESSFGNEQFF.

The chain couples TRBV2 to TRBJ2-2; the D gene is possibly TRBD2 (5 bases). Trimming stripped 4 bases from V and 1 base from J, with 13 bases between. From germline, CDR1 is SNHLY and CDR2 FYNNEI. This CDR3 comprises 16 residues. CDR3 sequence reads: CASSGERVGNTGELFF. The CDR3 nucleotides read TGTGCCAGCAGTGGCGAGAGGGTCGGGAACACCGGGGAGCTGTTTTTT.

The table lists this clone with many counts. As DNA, the CDR3 is TGTGCCTGGAGCACCTTCGGGGGAGGAAGATCCTACGAGCAGTACTTC. Translated, it gives CAWSTFGGGRSYEQYF. The rearrangement uses TRBV30 and TRBJ2-7; D may be TRBD2 (6 bases). Trimming removed 3 bases from V and 1 base from J, with 19 bases in between. CDR3 size: 16 residues. Germline V gene sequence: CDR1 GTSNPN, CDR2 SVGIG (reference sequence).

This clone showed up just a few times. The chain couples TRBV11-2 to TRBJ2-3; D is possibly TRBD1 (6 bases). This CDR3 contains 14 residues. V lost 5 bases and J 6 bases, leaving 15 bases between the germline ends. The germline gives CDR1 SGHAT, CDR2 FQNNGV. CDR3 sequence reads: CASSPGQRRDTQYF. The CDR3 DNA reads TGTGCCAGCAGCCCCGGACAGCGTCGGGATACGCAGTATTTT.